A single sample is the source of the 28 T cell receptor beta chains below, sequenced in a study of blood T cells in healthy people across ages. Primed by a sample-barcoded 5' primer and a J-beta primer mix, a second PCR proceeded for roughly 7 to 11 cycles. One entry per CDR3 protein results from TCRdb running MiXCR on the 5' RACE reads. The table shows hundreds of thousands of distinct CDR3 sequences, with under 40% occurring only once. Sequencing used blood. The receptors were sampled from a man aged 18 to 30 in good health.

The chain couples TRBV27 to TRBJ2-5; D might be TRBD2 (5 bases). The ends were cut back, 2 bases at V and 11 bases at J, with 18 bases in the middle. The CDR3 is made up of 14 amino acids. CDR1 and CDR2 from the germline V gene are MNHEY and SMNVEV (reference sequence). The CDR3 here is CASSLEGNPYGQYF. The CDR3 bases are TGTGCCAGCAGTTTAGAGGGAAACCCCTACGGGCAGTACTTC.

This sequence joins TRBV14 and TRBJ1-1, with D maybe TRBD1 (6 bases). The CDR3 totals 14 residues. Per the germline V gene, CDR1 is SGHDN and CDR2 is FVKESK. Trimming took off 4 bases at V and 3 bases at J, with 12 bases between the two ends. Written as DNA, the CDR3 is TGTGCCAGCAGCCTCCGGACAGCGGACACTGAAGCTTTCTTT. Protein product: CASSLRTADTEAFF.

The chain uses TRBV12-3 or TRBV12-4 and TRBJ1-1; D is unclear. The CDR3 runs 12 residues. V was clipped by 3 bases and J by 11 bases, with 13 bases between them. CDR3 sequence (DNA): TGTGCCAGCAGTTTTTCGACCGTCTGGGCTTTCTTT. It is translated as CASSFSTVWAFF.

The chain links TRBV5-6 to TRBJ1-1, with D uncertain. The CDR3 extends over 16 amino acids. The germline CDR1 and CDR2 sequences are SGHDT and YYEEEE. Between the trimmed V and J ends, which lost 7 bases and 0 bases, there was a span of 19 bases. This chain's CDR3 is CASGLTTSGLNTEAFF. The CDR3 region has the DNA TGTGCCAGCGGTCTAACAACCTCAGGCCTGAACACTGAAGCTTTCTTT.

This clonotype was found a few times. This chain links TRBV5-4 with TRBJ2-2, with no clear D. The V end was cut by 2 bases, the J end by 0 bases, with 8 bases between. The germline V gene encodes CDR1 SGHNT and CDR2 YYREEE (reference sequence). The CDR3 has 15 residues. CDR3 protein: CASSFTAANTGELFF. CDR3 nucleotide sequence: TGTGCCAGCAGCTTCACAGCCGCGAACACCGGGGAGCTGTTTTTT.

The sample holds many counts of this clonotype. This chain uses TRBV7-2 with TRBJ2-1, with D maybe TRBD2 (5 bases). V lost 5 bases and J 0 bases, leaving 8 bases between the germline ends. The CDR3 consists of 14 residues. Per germline, CDR1 SGHTA and CDR2 FQGNSA. The CDR3, as DNA: TGTGCCAGCAGCCGGGGTAGCTCCTACAATGAGCAGTTCTTC. Its protein is CASSRGSSYNEQFF.

This clonotype came up a few times. This could be a read error, since a much larger clone is one nucleotide away. The chain is built from TRBV12-3 or TRBV12-4 and TRBJ2-4; 7 bases map to TRBD2. V gave up 5 bases and J gave up 9 bases; unmatched junction bases: 13. The CDR3 consists of 15 residues. CDR3 sequence: CASSPPDGGISIQYF. The CDR3 DNA reads as TGTGCCAGCAGTCCCCCTGACGGGGGGATTAGCATTCAGTACTTC.

This clonotype appeared a single time. V is TRBV6-5 and J is TRBJ2-5, with D maybe TRBD1 (5 bases). CDR3 length: 12 amino acids. CDR1 and CDR2 from the germline V gene are MNHEY and SVGAGI. The V and J ends lost 6 bases and 9 bases respectively, with 14 bases between them. CDR3 region: CASSLSLGPQYF. Here the CDR3 DNA reads TGTGCCAGCAGCCTCTCCTTGGGGCCCCAGTACTTC.

This chain connects TRBV20-1 to TRBJ2-1; 8 bases are a match to TRBD1. The CDR3 is 14 amino acids. Trimming at V came to 5 bases and at J to 3 bases, leaving 6 bases not matched to a gene. The germline CDR1 and CDR2 sequences are DFQATT and SNEGSKA (reference sequence). The CDR3 here is CSAGSRGLYNEQFF. The CDR3 DNA sequence: TGCAGTGCTGGAAGCAGGGGGCTCTACAATGAGCAGTTCTTC.

This clonotype was seen ten or more times. This chain connects TRBV7-2 to TRBJ2-1; TRBD2 matches 13 bases. With 5 bases clipped from V and 6 bases from J, the junction kept 7 bases outside the gene matches. Germline V CDR1 and CDR2: SGHTA, FQGNSA. This CDR3 comprises 16 residues. This chain's CDR3 is CASSPRTSGGGNEQFF. As DNA, the CDR3 is TGTGCCAGCAGCCCCCGGACTAGCGGGGGTGGCAATGAGCAGTTCTTC.

The gene calls are TRBV3-1 and TRBJ1-1; tentative D call: TRBD1 (5 bases). The V gene's germline CDR1 is LGHDT and CDR2 YNNKEL (reference sequence). The CDR3 is 13 amino acids. The V end was cut by 3 bases, the J end by 4 bases, with 9 bases between. CDR3 amino acids: CASSQLGTTEAFF. CDR3 coding DNA: TGTGCCAGCAGCCAGTTAGGGACCACTGAAGCTTTCTTT.

As concerns this clonotype: One end of the junction does not line up with germline, which may come from a read error. The V and J genes are TRBV6-2 or TRBV6-3 and TRBJ2-1; a weak D match, TRBD2 (5 bases). CDR1 is MNHEY and CDR2 is SVGEGT in the germline V gene. The CDR3 has 14 residues. The CDR3 sequence: CAGSYRGPYNEQFF. The DNA of the CDR3 is TGTGCCGGCAGTTACCGGGGTCCCTACAATGAGCAGTTCTTC.

The rearrangement joins TRBV2 to TRBJ1-4; D is ambiguous. This CDR3 spans 14 amino acids. V shed 5 bases and J shed 8 bases, with 15 bases lying between them. CDR1 SNHLY and CDR2 FYNNEI come from the germline V gene. CDR3 loop: CASSFRAGKEKLFF. In DNA, the CDR3 is TGTGCCAGCAGTTTCCGAGCGGGAAAGGAAAAACTGTTTTTT.

Concerning this clonotype: A much more abundant neighbour one base away suggests this may be a read error. The V and J genes are TRBV6-2 or TRBV6-3 and TRBJ1-2; D call uncertain. This CDR3 is 11 amino acids long. Per germline, CDR1 MNHEY and CDR2 SVGEGT. V lost 10 bases and J lost 9, with 15 bases in between. CDR3 residues: CATRQGVCYTF. CDR3 nucleotide sequence: TGTGCCACAAGACAAGGCGTTTGCTACACCTTC.

The genes are TRBV20-1 and TRBJ1-5, with 9 bases lining up with TRBD1. V gave up 4 bases and J gave up 0 bases; unmatched junction bases: 7. Germline CDR1 DFQATT, CDR2 SNEGSKA (reference sequence). The CDR3 covers 16 residues. The DNA of the CDR3 is TGCAGTGCTACCCCGGACAGGGGTCTTAGCAATCAGCCCCAGCATTTT. This translates into CSATPDRGLSNQPQHF.

This sequence joins TRBV28 and TRBJ2-2; 9 bases fit TRBD1. CDR1 is MDHEN and CDR2 is SYDVKM in the germline V gene. This CDR3 region has 17 residues. V shed 6 bases and J 3 bases; nucleotides not matched to a gene: 11. The CDR3 DNA reads TGTGCCAGCAGAGAGGGACAGGGAGTTCGGGACACCGGGGAGCTGTTTTTT. Its protein product is CASREGQGVRDTGELFF.

To note about this clonotype: A read error may explain this, as a much larger clone is one base away. The CDR3 DNA reads TGCAGTGCTAGAAGTCTAGCGGGGGGGAACACAGATACGCAGTATTTT. This translates into CSARSLAGGNTDTQYF. The gene calls are TRBV20-1 and TRBJ2-3; 12 positions agree with TRBD2. The germline CDR1 and CDR2 sequences are DFQATT and SNEGSKA (reference sequence). Trimming took 2 bases from V and 2 from J; bases not matched to a gene: 5. CDR3 length: 16 amino acids.

The table lists this clonotype with many counts. The chain has TRBV27 and TRBJ1-6, with a tentative D call TRBD1 (5 bases). The CDR3 totals 13 residues. V was pared by 6 bases and J by 6 bases, with 9 bases between. CDR1 and CDR2 (germline): MNHEY, SMNVEV (reference sequence). The CDR3 loop reads CASSLGVNSPLHF. The DNA of the CDR3 is TGTGCCAGCAGCTTGGGGGTTAATTCACCCCTCCACTTT.

The CDR3 protein is CSAPDPNTGELFF. The CDR3 bases are TGCAGCGCCCCCGACCCGAACACCGGGGAGCTGTTTTTT. V gene TRBV29-1 combines with J gene TRBJ2-2; D is undetermined. CDR1 SQVTM and CDR2 ANQGSEA come from the germline V gene. The CDR3 covers 13 residues. V was trimmed by 7 bases and J by 0 bases, leaving 9 bases between them.

The genes are TRBV6-5 and TRBJ1-2; possible D gene TRBD1, 6 bases. Per the germline V gene, CDR1 is MNHEY and CDR2 is SVGAGI. The V end was cut by 6 bases, the J end by 3 bases, with 11 bases between. The CDR3 length is 13 residues. CDR3 in amino acids: CASSRAGDYGYTF. The CDR3 bases are TGTGCCAGCAGCCGCGCAGGGGACTATGGCTACACCTTC.

Many counts were recorded for this clonotype. The chain joins TRBV9 to TRBJ1-2; 9 positions match TRBD1. The CDR3 spans 14 residues. The trim removed 2 bases at V and 7 bases at J, leaving 6 bases unmatched. CDR1 and CDR2 from the germline V gene are SGDLS and YYNGEE. As DNA, the CDR3 is TGTGCCAGCAGCGTTACCGGGACAGGGAGTGGCTACACCTTC. Protein sequence: CASSVTGTGSGYTF.

This chain uses TRBV11-2 with TRBJ2-7; 7 nucleotides agree with TRBD1. V shed 5 bases and J 6 bases; nucleotides not matched to a gene: 7. Germline CDR1 reads SGHAT; CDR2 reads FQNNGV. The CDR3 contains 13 residues. CDR3 DNA: TGTGCCAGCAGCCCCGGACAGGTTTTCGAGCAGTACTTC. It translates to CASSPGQVFEQYF.

The J gene is TRBJ1-1, the V gene TRBV7-9; D is possibly TRBD1 (6 bases). Trimming pared 5 bases from V and 7 bases from J, leaving 11 bases between. The CDR3 spans 12 residues. The germline CDR1 and CDR2 sequences are SEHNR and FQNEAQ (reference sequence). The CDR3 sequence: CASSLRTDEAFF. The CDR3, as DNA: TGTGCCAGCAGCCTCAGGACAGATGAAGCTTTCTTT. The full variable domain, in which reference TRBV7-9 and TRBJ1-1 provide the parts outside the CDR3, is DTGVSQNPRHKITKRGQNVTFRCDPISEHNRLYWYRQTLGQGPEFLTYFQNEAQLEKSRLLSDRFSAERPKGSFSTLEIQRTEQGDSAMYLCASSLRTDEAFFGQGTRLTVV.

This clonotype was counted between two and nine times. V and J are TRBV12-3 or TRBV12-4 and TRBJ2-3, with D maybe TRBD1 (6 bases). This CDR3 comprises 17 residues. The germline V and J ends were trimmed by 3 bases and 2 bases, with 18 bases remaining between them. CDR3 in amino acids: CASSLGLNRADTDTQYF. CDR3 in DNA: TGTGCCAGCAGTTTGGGTTTAAACAGGGCCGACACAGATACGCAGTATTTT.

The J gene is TRBJ1-4, the V gene TRBV2; D possibly corresponds to TRBD1 (5 bases). CDR1 SNHLY and CDR2 FYNNEI come from the germline V gene. V dropped 10 bases and J dropped 4 bases, with 16 bases sitting between them. This CDR3 is built from 14 residues. For the CDR3, the DNA is TGTGCCACCGGCCCACAGGCTCTTAATGAAAAACTGTTTTTT. Protein product: CATGPQALNEKLFF.

The chain employs TRBV28 and TRBJ1-5; 7 nucleotides align to TRBD1. CDR1 is MDHEN, CDR2 SYDVKM, per germline. The V segment lost 6 bases and the J segment 1 base; nucleotides outside the gene matches: 9. CDR3 length: 16 residues. The CDR3 DNA follows: TGTGCCAGCAGGCATAACAGGGGAGGGAGCAATCAGCCCCAGCATTTT. Translating gives CASRHNRGGSNQPQHF.

The chain combines TRBV6-4 with TRBJ2-5; 7 bases are a match to TRBD1. After removal of 6 bases from V and 4 bases from J, the junction contained 8 bases not matched to a gene. The CDR3 sequence is 14 residues long. Germline CDR1 and CDR2: MRHNA and SNTAGT. In DNA form, the CDR3 reads TGTGCCAGCAGCCTAACAGGGGAAGGAGAGACCCAGTACTTC. This codes for CASSLTGEGETQYF.

The chain carries TRBV20-1 and TRBJ1-2; a possible D gene is TRBD1 (5 bases). Deletions cut 2 bases from V and 6 bases from J, with 13 bases between. Germline CDR1 reads DFQATT; CDR2 reads SNEGSKA (reference sequence). This CDR3 is 13 amino acids long. The CDR3 sequence: CSARRPGGDGYTF. CDR3 in DNA: TGCAGTGCTAGAAGGCCAGGAGGGGATGGCTACACCTTC.